The clone carrying this TCR beta chain was seen at least ten times. Antigen specificity is unknown. TCR beta CDR3 sequences were amplified from RNA transcripts. Primed by the HTBI set, a first-round RT-PCR was run on the TCR CDR3. TCRdb analysed the multiplex PCR reads with MiXCR anew, one entry per CDR3 protein. The sample lists 250,000 or so distinct CDR3 sequences, 12% to 15% occurring once. Disease duration under 2 months; hyperthyroidism patients were aged 18 to 65. The study excluded patients with uncontrolled infection, other autoimmune disease, pregnancy or lactation. This record belongs to a study of T cells in Graves' hyperthyroidism and ophthalmopathy. Overall study: Peripheral blood collection took place at initial diagnosis, before any treatment. The study's findings and limits: Blood also showed most of the thyroid clonotypes that were expanded above 0.001.

Germline loops: CDR1 SGHTA, CDR2 FQGTGA. CDR3 length equals 15 residues. With V trimmed by 1 base and J by 8 bases, 5 bases remained unmatched. This TCR derives from a woman aged 45-65 years with Graves' hyperthyroidism that later progressed to Graves' ophthalmopathy. The sample was blood. This chain joins TRBV7-3 and TRBJ2-1, with TRBD2 identical over 10 bases. The CDR3 DNA reads as TGTGCCAGCAGCTTAATGAGCGGGAGGGCCGATGAGCAGTTCTTC. It yields the protein CASSLMSGRADEQFF.